This TCR beta chain was recovered during a study of T cell repertoires in cytomegalovirus infection (dated by TCRdb to between 2018 and 2021). Turning to the overall study: Alongside well-studied HLA-B-restricted epitopes, the peptide stimulations were aimed at recently identified HLA-C-restricted CMV epitopes, whose presentation resists viral immunomodulation. Donor HLA type was relevant to the analysis, as public TCR beta signatures indicated carriage of CMV infection together with the matching HLA type. Results the study describes overall, beyond this receptor: In both this cohort and an independent cohort of 352 donors, the cumulative frequency of public TCR beta family members distinguished carriers of CMV infection plus the relevant HLA type. The ex vivo response was dominated by HLA-C-restricted CMV-specific TCR beta clonotypes, which also provided the single most frequent clonotype in two of eight donors.

The CDR3 sequence holds 15 residues, the cysteine and phenylalanine included. The retained sequence is limited to the CDR3, 45 bases, with the frame set at the first base. Via the germline V gene, CDR1 is SGHVS and CDR2 FNYEAQ. Unmatched junction bases come to 2, with V trimmed by 0 bases and J by 3 bases. In the paper's terms, the treatment or condition label means: in vitro stimulation with specific CMV peptide epitopes to enrich CMV-specific T cells. A remark on this clonotype: The antigen it recognizes is unknown. Nothing much larger sits one base from this clone, and base qualities are not available.

Sequenced using an Illumina HiSeq 1500. TCRdb itself trimmed the public reads at Q25 with fastp, ran MiXCR and retained productive beta chains. Duplicate CDR3 protein sequences are folded into a single record with the most common DNA and genes. For this sample the table gives roughly 800,000 distinct CDR3 sequences, of which roughly 28% were detected only once. The ten largest make up around 13% of the sample. The source material was cultured CD8+ T cells from PBMCs, sampled from culture after CMV antigen stimulation. This receptor was identified in a human donor in good health (CMV status not recorded). Some clones in this sample may be carry-over from other donors' samples. This sequence uses TRBV7-6 and TRBJ2-3; TRBD1 fits 8 bases in the junction. The nucleotides read TGTGCCAGCAGCTTAGCGTGGACAGGGACAGATACGCAGTATTTT. It translates to CASSLAWTGTDTQYF.